This entry lists 18 T cell receptor beta chains sequenced from one sample in a study of control samples from healthy donors and cancer patients. Generated by immunoSEQ multiplex PCR, the TCRdb table keeps only in-frame clones and is missing some. The sample consists of around 80,000 clones, 90% to 95% of them appearing once. The source material was blood. The receptors derive from a man between 50 and 59 years old in good health.

The V and J genes are TRBV11-2 and TRBJ2-2; D call uncertain. The CDR3 sequence is 16 residues long. Germline CDR1 reads SGHAT; CDR2 reads FQNNGV. Trimming left V 1 base short and J 2 bases short, with 11 bases between. The CDR3 nucleotides read TGTGCCAGCAGCTTAGTAAGGAGACGTAACACCGGGGAGCTGTTTTTT. Protein: CASSLVRRRNTGELFF. Together with reference TRBV11-2 and TRBJ2-2, the CDR3 gives the full variable domain: EAGVAQSPRYKIIEKRQSVAFWCNPISGHATLYWYQQILGQGPKLLIQFQNNGVVDDSQLPKDRFSAERLKGVDSTLKIQPAKLEDSAVYLCASSLVRRRNTGELFFGEGSRLTVL.

The chain couples TRBV19 to TRBJ2-6, with a possible D match to TRBD2 (5 bases). The CDR3 is 17 residues long. The V gene's germline CDR1 is LNHDA and CDR2 SQIVND (reference sequence). With 1 base removed from V and 0 bases from J, the gap between germline ends came to 10 bases. The CDR3 is CASSIGRVSSGANVLTF. The DNA for the CDR3 is TGTGCCAGTAGTATAGGGCGGGTATCCTCTGGGGCCAACGTCCTGACTTTC.

This chain uses TRBV6-5 with TRBJ1-1; D is ambiguous. This CDR3 has 16 residues. Germline CDR1 is MNHEY and CDR2 is SVGAGI. Between the trimmed V and J ends, which lost 2 bases and 1 base, there was a span of 14 bases. CDR3 sequence (DNA): TGTGCCAGCAGTTACCGGCGCGGGAATGGGAACACTGAAGCTTTCTTT. It is translated as CASSYRRGNGNTEAFF.

The chain uses TRBV10-3 and TRBJ2-7, with unresolved D. V was pared by 3 bases and J by 0 bases, with 9 bases between. Germline loops: CDR1 ENHRY, CDR2 SYGVKD. The CDR3 consists of 14 residues. CDR3 residues: CAISEHLPSYEQYF. Here the CDR3 DNA reads TGTGCCATCAGTGAACATCTTCCCTCCTACGAGCAGTACTTC.

The V gene is TRBV25-1, the J gene TRBJ1-4, with unresolved D. CDR1 is MGHDK, CDR2 SYGVNS, per germline. The CDR3 runs 13 residues. Trimming pared 4 bases from V and 3 bases from J, leaving 6 bases between. CDR3 bases: TGTGCCAGCAGTGTCCGGTCTAATGAAAAACTGTTTTTT. It encodes CASSVRSNEKLFF.

This clone has just a few counts. The chain joins TRBV19 to TRBJ2-5; 14 positions agree with TRBD2. The V gene's germline CDR1 is LNHDA and CDR2 SQIVND (reference sequence). The CDR3 is 17 amino acids. J was trimmed by 4 bases and V by 6 bases; bases with no gene match: 10. The CDR3 loop reads CASSRRTSGGRGETQYF. CDR3 nucleotide sequence: TGTGCCAGTAGCCGCAGGACTAGCGGGGGGCGGGGAGAGACCCAGTACTTC.

The chain combines TRBV7-8 with TRBJ1-3; D is unresolved. Trimming removed 5 bases at V and 3 bases at J, with 8 bases between. The CDR3 is 13 residues long. Germline CDR1 reads SGHVS; CDR2 reads FQNEAQ. CDR3 residues: CASSAGSGNTIYF. In nucleotides, the CDR3 is TGTGCCAGCAGCGCCGGGAGTGGAAACACCATATATTTT.

The chain couples TRBV3-1 (or the pseudogene TRBV3-2) to TRBJ1-6; unclear D gene. Germline CDR1 is LGHDT and CDR2 is YNNKEL (reference sequence). CDR3 length: 14 residues. The V and J ends lost 3 bases and 9 bases respectively, with 12 bases between them. The CDR3 protein is CASSHPVAGSPLHF. The CDR3, as DNA: TGTGCCAGCAGCCACCCCGTGGCGGGTTCACCCCTCCACTTT.

This clone was detected once. This chain links TRBV28 with TRBJ1-2, with D uncertain. V gave up 3 bases and J gave up 4 bases, with 12 bases separating them. CDR3 size: 14 residues. Per germline, CDR1 MDHEN and CDR2 SYDVKM. The CDR3 DNA is TGTGCCAGCAGTTTCTCCTCGGGTGCCTATGGCTACACCTTC. Its translation: CASSFSSGAYGYTF.

J is TRBJ2-3 and V is TRBV14, with D perhaps being TRBD1 or TRBD2 (7 bases each). The V gene lost 4 bases and the J gene lost 6 bases, with 29 bases spanning the gap. The CDR3 length is 19 residues. CDR1 is SGHDN and CDR2 is FVKESK in the germline V gene. The CDR3 DNA follows: TGTGCCAGCAGCCCGGGACAGCGGGGCTTCCTAAAAAGGGCTGATACGCAGTATTTT. The encoded protein is CASSPGQRGFLKRADTQYF.

V usage is TRBV7-2 and J usage is TRBJ1-1, with 9 nucleotides matching TRBD1. The CDR3 is 14 amino acids. V trimming: 8 bases; J trimming: 5 bases; junction bases outside the gene matches: 9. The V gene's germline CDR1 is SGHTA and CDR2 FQGNSA. The CDR3 is CASRGGQGRTEAFF. In DNA form, the CDR3 reads TGTGCCAGCCGAGGGGGACAGGGACGAACTGAAGCTTTCTTT.

V gene TRBV25-1 combines with J gene TRBJ1-2, with TRBD1 as a possible D gene (6 bases). Deletions cut 5 bases from V and 4 bases from J, with 14 bases between. Per the germline V gene, CDR1 is MGHDK and CDR2 is SYGVNS. The CDR3 spans 14 residues. The CDR3 here is CASSPGAGPYGYTF. The CDR3 region has the DNA TGTGCCAGCAGTCCGGGGGCCGGCCCCTATGGCTACACCTTC.

The genes are TRBV21-1 and TRBJ2-3. TRBV21-1 is marked as a pseudogene. The CDR3 length is 15 residues. The CDR3 protein is CASRPFQGPTDTQYF. The CDR3 coding sequence is TGTGCCAGCAGGCCGTTTCAAGGGCCCACAGATACGCAGTATTTT.

The rearrangement uses TRBV19 and TRBJ1-4; 8 nucleotides agree with TRBD1. The V segment lost 3 bases and the J segment 7 bases; nucleotides outside the gene matches: 13. The CDR3 sequence is 17 residues long. CDR1 is LNHDA and CDR2 is SQIVND in the germline V gene (reference sequence). The CDR3 reads CASSIRGTGTGGEKLFF. In nucleotides, the CDR3 is TGTGCCAGTAGTATTCGTGGAACCGGGACAGGAGGTGAAAAACTGTTTTTT.

V is TRBV6-5 and J is TRBJ1-5; tentative D call: TRBD1 (5 bases). Germline CDR1 and CDR2: MNHEY and SVGAGI. Trimming removed 7 bases at V and 6 bases at J, with 16 bases between. There are 14 residues in the CDR3. The CDR3: CASTMKWGPQPQHF. CDR3 in DNA: TGTGCCAGCACCATGAAATGGGGACCTCAGCCCCAGCATTTT.

This chain uses TRBV5-1 with TRBJ1-2; 7 bases are shared with TRBD1. The CDR3 consists of 13 residues. J gave up 7 bases and V 3 bases, and 6 bases lay outside the gene matches. From germline, CDR1 is SGHRS and CDR2 YFSETQ. CDR3 in amino acids: CASSSQGWLGYTF. CDR3 sequence (DNA): TGCGCCAGCAGCTCACAGGGGTGGCTTGGCTACACCTTC. Full variable domain (missing parts from reference TRBV5-1 and TRBJ1-2): KAGVTQTPRYLIKTRGQQVTLSCSPISGHRSVSWYQQTPGQGLQFLFEYFSETQRNKGNFPGRFSGRQFSNSRSEMNVSTLELGDSALYLCASSSQGWLGYTFGSGTRLTVV.

V gene TRBV19 combines with J gene TRBJ1-1; tentatively, D is TRBD1 (5 bases). Germline lookup yields CDR1 LNHDA and CDR2 SQIVND (reference sequence). The CDR3 length is 11 residues. The V gene lost 6 bases and the J gene lost 6 bases, with 8 bases spanning the gap. CDR3 nucleotide sequence: TGTGCCAGTAGACGGGGGGCTGAAGCTTTCTTT. Translation gives CASRRGAEAFF.

The rearrangement links TRBV9 to TRBJ2-5; 7 positions match TRBD1. From germline, CDR1 is SGDLS and CDR2 YYNGEE. Trimming at V came to 1 base and at J to 2 bases, leaving 5 bases not matched to a gene. The CDR3 runs to 15 residues. CDR3 DNA sequence: TGTGCCAGCAGCGTATCGGGACAGCAACAAGAGACCCAGTACTTC. Its translation is CASSVSGQQQETQYF.